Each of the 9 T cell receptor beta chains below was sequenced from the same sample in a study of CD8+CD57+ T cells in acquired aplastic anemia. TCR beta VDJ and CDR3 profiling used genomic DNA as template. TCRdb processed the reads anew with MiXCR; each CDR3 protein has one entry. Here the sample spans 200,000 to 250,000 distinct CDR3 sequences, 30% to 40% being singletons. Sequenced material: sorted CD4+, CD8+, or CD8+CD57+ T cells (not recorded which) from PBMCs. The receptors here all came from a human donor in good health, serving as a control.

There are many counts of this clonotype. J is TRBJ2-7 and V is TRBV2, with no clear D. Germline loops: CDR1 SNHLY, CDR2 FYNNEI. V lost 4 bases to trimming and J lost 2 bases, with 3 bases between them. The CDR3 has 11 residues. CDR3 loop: CASSAAYEQYF. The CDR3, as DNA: TGTGCCAGCAGTGCAGCCTACGAGCAGTACTTC.

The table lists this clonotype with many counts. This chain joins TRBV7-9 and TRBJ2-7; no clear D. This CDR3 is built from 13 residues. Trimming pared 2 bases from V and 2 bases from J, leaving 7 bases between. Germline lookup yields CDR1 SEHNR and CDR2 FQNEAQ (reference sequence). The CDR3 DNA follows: TGTGCCAGCAGCTTATTGGGTACCTACGAGCAGTACTTC. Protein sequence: CASSLLGTYEQYF.

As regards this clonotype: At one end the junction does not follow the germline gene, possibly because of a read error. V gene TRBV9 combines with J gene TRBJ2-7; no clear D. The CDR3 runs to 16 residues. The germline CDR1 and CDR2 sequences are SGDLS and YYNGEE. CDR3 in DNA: TGTGCCGGCAGCGTACTCGGTCGGACGCGCCCATACGAGCAGTACTTC. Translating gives CAGSVLGRTRPYEQYF.

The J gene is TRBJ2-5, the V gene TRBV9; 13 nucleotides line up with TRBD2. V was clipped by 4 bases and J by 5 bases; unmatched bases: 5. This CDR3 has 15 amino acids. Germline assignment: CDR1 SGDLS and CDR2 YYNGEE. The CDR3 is CASSSRTSGSETQYF. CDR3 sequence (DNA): TGTGCCAGCAGCTCCCGGACTAGCGGGAGTGAGACCCAGTACTTC. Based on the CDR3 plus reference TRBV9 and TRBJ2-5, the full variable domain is DSGVTQTPKHLITATGQRVTLRCSPRSGDLSVYWYQQSLDQGLQFLIQYYNGEERAKGNILERFSAQQFPDLHSELNLSSLELGDSALYFCASSSRTSGSETQYFGPGTRLLVL.

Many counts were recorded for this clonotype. CDR3 sequence (DNA): TGTGCCAGCAGCTTAAGGGACACCTACGAGCAGTACTTC. It specifies CASSLRDTYEQYF. The genes are TRBV7-8 and TRBJ2-7; D perhaps matches TRBD1 (6 bases). V was pared by 2 bases and J by 2 bases, with 7 bases between. Germline CDR1 is SGHVS and CDR2 is FQNEAQ. CDR3 length: 13 residues.

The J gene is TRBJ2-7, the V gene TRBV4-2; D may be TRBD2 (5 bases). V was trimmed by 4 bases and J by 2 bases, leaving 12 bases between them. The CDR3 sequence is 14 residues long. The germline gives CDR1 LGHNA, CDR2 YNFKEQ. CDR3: CASSPGIGPYEQYF. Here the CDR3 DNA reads TGTGCCAGCAGCCCCGGGATAGGGCCCTACGAGCAGTACTTC.

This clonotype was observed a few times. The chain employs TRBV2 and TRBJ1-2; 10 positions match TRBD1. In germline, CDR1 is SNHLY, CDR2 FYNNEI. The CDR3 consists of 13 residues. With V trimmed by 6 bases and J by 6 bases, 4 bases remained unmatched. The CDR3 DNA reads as TGTGCCAGCAGCACCGGGACAGGGGATGGCTACACCTTC. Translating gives CASSTGTGDGYTF.

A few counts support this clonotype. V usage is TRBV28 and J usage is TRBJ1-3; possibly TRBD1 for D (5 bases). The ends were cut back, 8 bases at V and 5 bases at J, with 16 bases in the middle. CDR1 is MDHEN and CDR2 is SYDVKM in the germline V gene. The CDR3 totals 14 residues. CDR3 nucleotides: TGTGCCAGCCGAAGTGGAAGGGGCCGAAACACCATATATTTT. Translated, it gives CASRSGRGRNTIYF.

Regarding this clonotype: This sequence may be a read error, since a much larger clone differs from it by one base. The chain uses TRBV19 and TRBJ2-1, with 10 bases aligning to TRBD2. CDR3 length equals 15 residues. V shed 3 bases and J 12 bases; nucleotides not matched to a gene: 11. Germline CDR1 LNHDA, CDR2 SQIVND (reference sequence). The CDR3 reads CASSMVASGSYGQFF. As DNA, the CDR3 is TGTGCCAGTAGTATGGTGGCTAGCGGGAGCTATGGGCAGTTCTTC.